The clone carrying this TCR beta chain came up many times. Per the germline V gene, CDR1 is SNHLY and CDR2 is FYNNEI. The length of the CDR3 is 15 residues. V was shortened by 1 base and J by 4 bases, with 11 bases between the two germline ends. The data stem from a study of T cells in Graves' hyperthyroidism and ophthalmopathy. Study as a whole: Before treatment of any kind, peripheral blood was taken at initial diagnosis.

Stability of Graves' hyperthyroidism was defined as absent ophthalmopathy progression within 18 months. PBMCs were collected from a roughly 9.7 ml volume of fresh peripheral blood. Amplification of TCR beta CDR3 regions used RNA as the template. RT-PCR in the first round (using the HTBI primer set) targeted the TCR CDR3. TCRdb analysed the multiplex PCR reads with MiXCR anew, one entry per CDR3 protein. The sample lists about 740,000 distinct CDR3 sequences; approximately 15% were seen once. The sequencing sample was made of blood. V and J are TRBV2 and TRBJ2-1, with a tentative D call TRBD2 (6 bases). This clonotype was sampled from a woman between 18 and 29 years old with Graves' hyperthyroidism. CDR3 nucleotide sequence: TGTGCCAGCAGTGAAGGTGAGCGGGTTTACAATGAGCAGTTCTTC. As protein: CASSEGERVYNEQFF.